Presented here are 8 T cell receptor beta chains from one specimen sequenced in a study of blood T cell repertoires in COVID-19. Method: immunoSEQ multiplex PCR; TCRdb's copy keeps in-frame clones and lacks some. The repertoire holds roughly 33,000 clones, with about 91% as singletons. The sample was peripheral blood. The receptors originated from a human donor in a cohort sampled during active COVID-19.

This rearrangement joins TRBV18 to TRBJ2-7; tentative D call: TRBD1 (6 bases). V dropped 6 bases and J dropped 2 bases, with 17 bases sitting between them. The germline V gene has CDR1 KGHSH and CDR2 LQKENI. The CDR3 is made up of 15 amino acids. In DNA form, the CDR3 reads TGTGCCAGCTCCAACGCACAGACAGGTACCTACGAGCAGTACTTC. Translating it yields CASSNAQTGTYEQYF.

This sequence joins TRBV19 and TRBJ1-2; 9 nucleotides match TRBD1. The CDR3 is made up of 13 amino acids. After removal of 7 bases from V and 7 bases from J, the junction contained 7 bases not matched to a gene. Looked up from germline, CDR1 is LNHDA and CDR2 is SQIVND (reference sequence). CDR3: CASTHSDRGGYTF. CDR3 sequence (DNA): TGTGCCAGTACCCACTCGGACAGGGGTGGCTACACCTTC.

The rearrangement joins TRBV27 to TRBJ2-1; TRBD2 aligns across 11 bases. The junction had 9 bases not matched to a gene; V was cut back by 3 bases and J by 8 bases. The germline CDR1 and CDR2 sequences are MNHEY and SMNVEV (reference sequence). CDR3 length equals 16 residues. CDR3 loop: CASSFETSGGTDEQFF. CDR3 coding DNA: TGTGCCAGCAGTTTCGAAACTAGCGGGGGTACAGATGAGCAGTTCTTC.

V is TRBV7-2 and J is TRBJ1-6, with D possibly TRBD1 on 6 matching bases. V shed 5 bases and J shed 10 bases, with 18 bases lying between them. The CDR3 has 15 residues. CDR1 and CDR2 (germline): SGHTA, FQGNSA. CDR3 residues: CASSKGGVSESPLHF. CDR3 sequence (DNA): TGTGCCAGCAGCAAGGGGGGGGTTTCAGAATCACCCCTCCACTTT.

The chain uses TRBV6-6 and TRBJ2-1; TRBD2 matches at 11 bases. The junction had 10 bases not matched to a gene; V was cut back by 9 bases and J by 3 bases. The CDR3 length is 16 residues. Germline CDR1 is MNHNY and CDR2 is SVGAGI (reference sequence). This chain's CDR3 is CASLSGRAVGYNEQFF. The CDR3 DNA follows: TGTGCCAGTCTTAGCGGGAGGGCCGTAGGCTACAATGAGCAGTTCTTC.

The CDR3 coding sequence is TGTGCCAGCAGTTTCGGAGGGGTTGGCACAGATACGCAGTATTTT. The encoded protein is CASSFGGVGTDTQYF. V usage is TRBV28 and J usage is TRBJ2-3, with D perhaps matching TRBD2 (6 bases). The CDR3 runs 15 residues. CDR1 is MDHEN and CDR2 is SYDVKM in the germline V gene. V lost 3 bases and J 1 base, leaving 11 bases between the germline ends.

The V gene is TRBV24-1, the J gene TRBJ2-5; 7 nucleotides line up with TRBD1. CDR1 and CDR2 (germline): KGHDR, SFDVKD. Losses at the gene ends were 7 bases for V and 3 bases for J; bases not matched to a gene: 4. The CDR3 is 13 amino acids. The DNA for the CDR3 is TGTGCCACCAGGGGGACAGCCGAAGAGACCCAGTACTTC. Translating it yields CATRGTAEETQYF.

Points on this clone: Relative to the germline gene, one junction end is altered; a read error may explain this. CDR3 in amino acids: CASSPPPGTSGLF. CDR3 in DNA: TGTGCCAGCTCACCCCCACCCGGGACTAGTGGCCTCTTC. The rearrangement links TRBV18 to TRBJ2-1, with 8 bases identical to TRBD2. The germline gives CDR1 KGHSH, CDR2 LQKENI. CDR3 length equals 13 residues. Together with reference TRBV18 and TRBJ2-1, the CDR3 gives the full variable domain: NAGVMQNPRHLVRRRGQEARLRCSPMKGHSHVYWYRQLPEEGLKFMVYLQKENIIDESGMPKERFSAEFPKEGPSILRIQQVVRGDSAAYFCASSPPPGTSGLFGPGTRLTVL.